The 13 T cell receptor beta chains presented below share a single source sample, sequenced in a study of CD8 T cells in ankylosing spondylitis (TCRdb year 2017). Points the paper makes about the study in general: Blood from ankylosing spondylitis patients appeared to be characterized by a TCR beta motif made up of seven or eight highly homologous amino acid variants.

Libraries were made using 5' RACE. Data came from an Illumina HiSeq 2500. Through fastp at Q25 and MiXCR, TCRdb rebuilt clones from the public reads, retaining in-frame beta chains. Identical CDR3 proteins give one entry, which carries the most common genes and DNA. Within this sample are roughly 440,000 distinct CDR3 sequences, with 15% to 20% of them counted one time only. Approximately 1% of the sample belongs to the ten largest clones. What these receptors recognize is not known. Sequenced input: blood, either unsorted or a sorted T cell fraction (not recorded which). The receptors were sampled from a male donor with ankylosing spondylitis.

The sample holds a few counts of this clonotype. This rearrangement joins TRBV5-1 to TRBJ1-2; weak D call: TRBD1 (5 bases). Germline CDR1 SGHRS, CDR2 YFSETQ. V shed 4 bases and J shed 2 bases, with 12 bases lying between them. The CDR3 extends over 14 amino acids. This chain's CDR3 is CASSEGKANYGYTF. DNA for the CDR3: TGCGCCAGCAGCGAGGGGAAGGCAAACTATGGCTACACCTTC.

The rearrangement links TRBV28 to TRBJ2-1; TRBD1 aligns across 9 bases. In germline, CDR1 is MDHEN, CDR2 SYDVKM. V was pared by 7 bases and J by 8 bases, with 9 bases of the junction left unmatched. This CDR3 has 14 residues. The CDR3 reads CASTGTGYGYEQFF. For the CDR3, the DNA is TGTGCCAGCACCGGGACAGGGTATGGGTATGAGCAGTTCTTC.

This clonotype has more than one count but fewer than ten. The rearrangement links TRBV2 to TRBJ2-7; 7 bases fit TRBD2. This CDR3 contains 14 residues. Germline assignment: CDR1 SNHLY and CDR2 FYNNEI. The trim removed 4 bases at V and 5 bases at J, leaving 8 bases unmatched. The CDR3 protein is CASSVGGGSHEQYF. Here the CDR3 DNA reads TGTGCCAGCAGTGTAGGTGGCGGGAGCCACGAGCAGTACTTC.

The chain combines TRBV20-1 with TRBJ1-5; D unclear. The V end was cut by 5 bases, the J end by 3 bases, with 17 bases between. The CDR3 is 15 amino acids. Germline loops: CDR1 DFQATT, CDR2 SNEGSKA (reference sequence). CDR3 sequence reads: CSAFKVGPYNQPQHF. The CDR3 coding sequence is TGCAGTGCTTTCAAGGTGGGTCCCTACAATCAGCCCCAGCATTTT.

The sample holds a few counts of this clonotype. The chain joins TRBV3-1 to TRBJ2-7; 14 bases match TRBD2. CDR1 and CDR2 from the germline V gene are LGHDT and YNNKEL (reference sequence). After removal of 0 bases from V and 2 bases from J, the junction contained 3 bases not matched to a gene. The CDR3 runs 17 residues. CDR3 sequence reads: CASSQDWGLAGAYEQYF. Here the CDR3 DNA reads TGTGCCAGCAGCCAAGACTGGGGACTAGCGGGGGCCTACGAGCAGTACTTC.

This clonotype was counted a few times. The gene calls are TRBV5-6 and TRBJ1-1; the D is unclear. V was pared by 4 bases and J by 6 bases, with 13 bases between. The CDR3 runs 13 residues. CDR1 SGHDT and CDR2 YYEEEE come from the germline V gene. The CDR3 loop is CASSLLAGAEAFF. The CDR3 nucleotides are TGTGCCAGCAGCCTCTTAGCTGGGGCTGAAGCTTTCTTT.

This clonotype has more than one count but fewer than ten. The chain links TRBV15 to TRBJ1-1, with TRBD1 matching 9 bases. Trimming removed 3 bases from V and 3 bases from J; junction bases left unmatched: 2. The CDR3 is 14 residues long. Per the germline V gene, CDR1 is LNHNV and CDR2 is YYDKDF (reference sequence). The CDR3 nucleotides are TGTGCCACCAGCAGGGACAGGGGTGACACTGAAGCTTTCTTT. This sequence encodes CATSRDRGDTEAFF.

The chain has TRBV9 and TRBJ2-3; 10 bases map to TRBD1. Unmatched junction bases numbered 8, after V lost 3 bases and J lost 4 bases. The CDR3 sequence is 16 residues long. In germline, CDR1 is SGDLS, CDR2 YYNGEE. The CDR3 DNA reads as TGTGCCAGCAGCGGTACCCGGGACAGGGGTTCAGATACGCAGTATTTT. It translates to CASSGTRDRGSDTQYF.

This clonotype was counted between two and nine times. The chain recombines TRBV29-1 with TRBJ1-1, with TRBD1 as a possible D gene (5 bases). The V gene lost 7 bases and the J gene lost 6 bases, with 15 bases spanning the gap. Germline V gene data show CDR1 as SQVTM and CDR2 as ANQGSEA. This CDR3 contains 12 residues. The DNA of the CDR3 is TGCAGCGGTTTACAGGCAAGCGCTGAAGCTTTCTTT. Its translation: CSGLQASAEAFF.

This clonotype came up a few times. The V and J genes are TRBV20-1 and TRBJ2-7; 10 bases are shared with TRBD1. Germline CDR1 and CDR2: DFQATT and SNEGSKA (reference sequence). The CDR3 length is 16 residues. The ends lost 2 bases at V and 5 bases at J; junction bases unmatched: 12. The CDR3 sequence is CSARKMGQGQRDEQYF. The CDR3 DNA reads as TGCAGTGCTAGAAAAATGGGACAGGGGCAGAGAGACGAGCAGTACTTC.

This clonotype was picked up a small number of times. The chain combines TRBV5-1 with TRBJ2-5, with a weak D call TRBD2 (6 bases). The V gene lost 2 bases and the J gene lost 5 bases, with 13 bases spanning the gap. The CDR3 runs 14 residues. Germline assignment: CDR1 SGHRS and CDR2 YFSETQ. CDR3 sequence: CASSLREWGETQYF. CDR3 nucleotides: TGCGCCAGCAGCTTACGGGAGTGGGGGGAGACCCAGTACTTC. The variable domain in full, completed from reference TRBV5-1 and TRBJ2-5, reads KAGVTQTPRYLIKTRGQQVTLSCSPISGHRSVSWYQQTPGQGLQFLFEYFSETQRNKGNFPGRFSGRQFSNSRSEMNVSTLELGDSALYLCASSLREWGETQYFGPGTRLLVL.

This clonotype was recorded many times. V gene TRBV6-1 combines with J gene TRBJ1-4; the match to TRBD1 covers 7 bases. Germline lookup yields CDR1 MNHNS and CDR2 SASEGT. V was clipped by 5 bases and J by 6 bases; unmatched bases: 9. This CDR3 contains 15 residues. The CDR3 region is CASSQTGDGDEKLFF. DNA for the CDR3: TGTGCCAGCAGTCAAACAGGGGATGGCGATGAAAAACTGTTTTTT.

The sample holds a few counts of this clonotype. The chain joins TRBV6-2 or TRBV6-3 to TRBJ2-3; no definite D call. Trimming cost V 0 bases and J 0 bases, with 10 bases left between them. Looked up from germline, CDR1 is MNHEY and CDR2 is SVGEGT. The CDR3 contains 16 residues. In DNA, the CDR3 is TGTGCCAGCAGTTACTCGGCGGTAACTAGCACAGATACGCAGTATTTT. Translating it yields CASSYSAVTSTDTQYF.